The rows below give T cell receptor beta chains drawn from one sample of a study of metastatic and nonmetastatic thyroid tumors. With MiXCR, TCRdb called clones anew from the PCR reads. The sample has 17,000 or so clones; more than 20% are singletons. Sample: blood. The receptors stem from a male donor with papillary thyroid cancer or a benign thyroid nodule (not recorded which). Some clones in this sample may be carry-over from other donors' samples. Each CDR3 is given with its conserved first and last residue. D genes are given only for firm matches. Expanded clones are given a class, and other clones once, few, many or no size at all.

TRBD1	TRBJ2-2	TRBV3-1	many	TGTGCCAGCAGCCAGAGACAGGGATACACCGGGGAGCTGTTTTTT	CASSQRQGYTGELFF
-	TRBJ2-3	TRBV6-4	many	TGTGCCAGCAGTGTTGGTGGCACAGATACGCAGTATTTT	CASSVGGTDTQYF
-	TRBJ2-7	TRBV6-2/TRBV6-3	-	TGTGCCAGCAGTTACCCGGGACGCAAATACGAGCAGTACTTC	CASSYPGRKYEQYF
TRBD2	TRBJ2-3	TRBV15	-	TGTGCCACCAGCAGAGATACGCTAGCGGGAGCAGAGACAGATACGCAGTATTTT	CATSRDTLAGAETDTQYF
TRBD2	TRBJ2-3	TRBV4-2	many	TGTGCCAGCAGCCAAGTGCTAGCGGGAGGGGAGGGCACAGATACGCAGTATTTT	CASSQVLAGGEGTDTQYF
-	TRBJ2-2	TRBV6-4	many	TGTGCCAGCAGTCCGGGACCTAACACCGGGGAGCTGTTTTTT	CASSPGPNTGELFF
TRBD2	TRBJ2-1	TRBV6-1	many	TGTGCCAGCAGTGGAATAGCGGGAGGGCCTAGTTCAGAGCAGTTCTTC	CASSGIAGGPSSEQFF
-	TRBJ2-1	TRBV11-2	-	TGTGCCAGCAGCCAGGGCGGGATGGGATCCTACAATGAGCAGTTCTTC	CASSQGGMGSYNEQFF
-	TRBJ2-7	TRBV20-1	-	TGCAGTGCTAGATCATCGGGGGCCCGAAACTACGAGCAGTACTTC	CSARSSGARNYEQYF
-	TRBJ1-2	TRBV28	-	TGTGCCAGCAGTACACCTTTGGGCACCCTCCGAAGTAACTATGGCTACACCTTC	CASSTPLGTLRSNYGYTF
-	TRBJ2-5	TRBV4-1	many	TGCGCCAGCAGCCAAGGATGGGCGGCCCAAGAGACCCAGTACTTC	CASSQGWAAQETQYF
-	TRBJ1-6	TRBV12-3/TRBV12-4	medium-sized	TGTGCCAGCAGTTTAGTAGGGCAGAATTCACCCCTCCACTTT	CASSLVGQNSPLHF
-	TRBJ2-2	TRBV28	few	TGTGCCAGCAGATATACTAGGCGGGTCACCGGGGAGCTGTTTTTT	CASRYTRRVTGELFF
-	TRBJ2-5	TRBV7-9	many	TGTGCCAGCAGCCTGGGGTTAGCGGAACAAGAGACCCAGTACTTC	CASSLGLAEQETQYF
TRBD1	TRBJ2-3	TRBV7-8	many	TGTGCCAGCAGCTTAGCAGGGGGCACGACAGATACGCAGTATTTT	CASSLAGGTTDTQYF